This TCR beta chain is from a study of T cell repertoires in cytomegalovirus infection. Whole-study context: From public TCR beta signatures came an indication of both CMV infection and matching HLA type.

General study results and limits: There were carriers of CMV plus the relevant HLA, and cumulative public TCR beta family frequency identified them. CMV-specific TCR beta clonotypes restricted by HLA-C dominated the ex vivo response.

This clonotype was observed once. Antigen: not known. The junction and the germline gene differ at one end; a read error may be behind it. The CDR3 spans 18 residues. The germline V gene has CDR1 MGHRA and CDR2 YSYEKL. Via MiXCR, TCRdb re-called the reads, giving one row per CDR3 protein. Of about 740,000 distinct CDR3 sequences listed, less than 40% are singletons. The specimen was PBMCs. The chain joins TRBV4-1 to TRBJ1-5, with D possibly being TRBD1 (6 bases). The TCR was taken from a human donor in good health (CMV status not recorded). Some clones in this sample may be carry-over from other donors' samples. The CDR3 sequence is CASSQVVRGFGGNQPQHF. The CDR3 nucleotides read TGCGCCAGCAGCCAAGTCGTACGGGGCTTTGGGGGCAATCAGCCACAGCATTTT.